This paragraph reports one TCR beta chain. The antigen is unknown. V was shortened by 0 bases and J by 6 bases, with 18 bases between the two germline ends. This CDR3 has 17 residues. CDR1 and CDR2 from the germline V gene are LGHNA and YSLEER. The data were obtained in a study of T cell responses to AZD1222 COVID-19 vaccine. Findings of the study overall: Within unmutated variant regions lay the reported targets of nearly half of spike-specific TCRs. Repertoire sampling was restricted to post-peak T cell response timepoints. Spike was spanned by vaccine-associated CD4 TCRs, with dominance at 160-218 and 743-854. Donors were chiefly white British, with a greater number of females, and clonal diversity was perhaps underestimated.

Profiling relied on immunoSEQ multiplex PCR, and the TCRdb table lists in-frame clones only, not all of them. The table records roughly 53,000 clones, more than 80% of them present only once. The sequencing here drew on peripheral blood, taken on day 0 of MenACWY control vaccination. The chain recombines TRBV4-3 with TRBJ2-1, with D possibly matching TRBD1 (5 bases). This TCR was sampled from an adult in good health. CDR3 loop: CASSQETQGQHRNEQFF. The CDR3 DNA reads as TGCGCCAGCAGCCAAGAAACGCAGGGCCAGCACCGCAATGAGCAGTTCTTC.